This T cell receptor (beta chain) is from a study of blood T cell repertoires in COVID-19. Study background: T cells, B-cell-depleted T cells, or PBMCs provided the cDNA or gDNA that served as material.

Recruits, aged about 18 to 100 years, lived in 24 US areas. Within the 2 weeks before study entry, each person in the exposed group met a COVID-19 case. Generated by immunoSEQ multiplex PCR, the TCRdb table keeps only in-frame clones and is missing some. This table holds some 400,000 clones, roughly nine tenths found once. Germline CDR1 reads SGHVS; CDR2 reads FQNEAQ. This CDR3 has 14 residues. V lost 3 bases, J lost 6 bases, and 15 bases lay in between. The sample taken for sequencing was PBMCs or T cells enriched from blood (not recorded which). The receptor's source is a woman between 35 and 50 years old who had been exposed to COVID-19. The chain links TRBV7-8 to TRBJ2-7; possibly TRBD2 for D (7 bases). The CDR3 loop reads CASSLGGPEREQYF. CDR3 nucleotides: TGTGCCAGCAGCTTGGGGGGGCCCGAACGCGAGCAGTACTTC.